Listed below are T cell receptor beta chains from one sample, sequenced in a study of control samples from healthy donors and cancer patients. The repertoire was sequenced with immunoSEQ multiplex PCR; TCRdb's copy has only in-frame clones and lacks some. This table has around 80,000 clones, about 88% appearing once. Material for sequencing was blood. The receptors here all came from a woman between 50 and 59 years old in good health. The conserved cysteine and the conserved F or W are not part of the CDR3 here. The D gene is left open where the match is weak. The size of a clone is reported for some rows only, either as once, few or many, or as a class for expanded clones.

abundance	v_gene	d_gene	CDR3aa
NA	TRBV15	TRBD1	ATSRRQGIIVEQY
few	TRBV7-2	NA	ASSDHRDQPQH
NA	TRBV7-9	NA	ASSLGYNQPQH
NA	TRBV29-1	NA	SVNGGISSYEQY
once	TRBV11-2	TRBD2	ASSLPGGPPDTQY
few	TRBV2	NA	ASSYRVGTEAF
NA	TRBV4-2	NA	ASSPDPVRGAEGYT
once	TRBV18	TRBD1	ASSPPSGTGEQY
NA	TRBV30	NA	AWSRGRVGGYT
NA	TRBV2	TRBD1	ASSGDRGYNEQF
NA	TRBV6-5	NA	ASGGANTEAF
NA	TRBV6-5	TRBD2	ASRETSGGSYEQY
NA	TRBV7-2	NA	ASSSMVRSNYGYT
once	TRBV3-1/TRBV3-2	NA	ASSQADRPYEQY
NA	TRBV19	NA	ASREVTGNEKLF
once	TRBV18	NA	ASSPLPGFEQY
NA	TRBV5-1	NA	ASSERNRDTKKAF
NA	TRBV28	NA	ASSLAGENYGYT
NA	TRBV7-2	NA	ASSLNAYGYT
few	TRBV5-1	NA	ASSLSKGRRAF
NA	TRBV2	NA	ASSEWGAF
NA	TRBV7-9	NA	ASSLFQKGGYT
NA	TRBV6-5	NA	ASSYSGALHIYT
NA	TRBV4-1	NA	ASSQWDSGVNQPQH
NA	TRBV3-1/TRBV3-2	NA	ASSNRGLGYT
few	TRBV5-6	NA	ASSLQGRNTEAF
NA	TRBV6-6	NA	ASSSEHEQF
NA	TRBV3-1/TRBV3-2	NA	ASSQGETQY
few	TRBV28	NA	ASISRGEERY
few	TRBV24-1	NA	ATSRIQQPQH
NA	TRBV19	NA	ASSLSGRRNTEAF
NA	TRBV24-1	TRBD1	ATSDSQGEDGYT
NA	TRBV4-1	TRBD1	ASSRSGQGGTDTQY
NA	TRBV30	NA	AWSYTAGNTIY
NA	TRBV7-2	TRBD2	ASSSGLAGGEYEQY
NA	TRBV5-6	NA	ASSLGRYNTEAF
NA	TRBV7-6	NA	ASSLGLQGNYEQY
NA	TRBV28	TRBD1	ASSPLDRTGDNEQF
NA	TRBV6-2/TRBV6-3	TRBD2	ASSYEAGAPDTQY
once	TRBV10-2	TRBD2	ASTKTSGGARDTQY
NA	TRBV25-1	TRBD1	ASRTGGGYTGELF
NA	TRBV29-1	NA	SCISQGNYGYT
NA	TRBV5-1	TRBD2	ASSLTSGGRNEQF
NA	TRBV6-4	TRBD1	ASSDSKGAHQPQH
few	TRBV30	NA	AGGPGDTIY
NA	TRBV6-5	NA	ASIKDDQETQY